This T cell receptor (beta chain) is from a study of blood T cell repertoires in COVID-19. The wider study: Researchers got acute and convalescent COVID-19 samples from the United States, Italy and Spain. T cells, B-cell-depleted T cells, or PBMCs supplied cDNA or gDNA.

In the original analysis: Amplification of reference gene primers provided the estimated nucleated cell counts. Assay: immunoSEQ multiplex PCR; the TCRdb copy retains only in-frame clones and omits some. D and trimming come from the DNA, and the V and J calls and clone size come from that table. This sample has 200,000 to 300,000 clones, with 86% found just once. The receptor was isolated from a man aged 35 to 55 who had recovered from COVID-19. The sequenced sample consisted of peripheral blood.

The CDR3 loop is CASSLRQGAFSYGYTF. The CDR3 DNA reads TGTGCCAGCAGTCTCCGACAGGGGGCTTTTTCCTATGGCTACACCTTC. V is TRBV27 and J is TRBJ1-2; 10 bases match TRBD1. Germline loops: CDR1 MNHEY, CDR2 SMNVEV (reference sequence). The CDR3 is 16 amino acids. With 5 bases clipped from V and 4 bases from J, the junction kept 10 bases outside the gene matches.